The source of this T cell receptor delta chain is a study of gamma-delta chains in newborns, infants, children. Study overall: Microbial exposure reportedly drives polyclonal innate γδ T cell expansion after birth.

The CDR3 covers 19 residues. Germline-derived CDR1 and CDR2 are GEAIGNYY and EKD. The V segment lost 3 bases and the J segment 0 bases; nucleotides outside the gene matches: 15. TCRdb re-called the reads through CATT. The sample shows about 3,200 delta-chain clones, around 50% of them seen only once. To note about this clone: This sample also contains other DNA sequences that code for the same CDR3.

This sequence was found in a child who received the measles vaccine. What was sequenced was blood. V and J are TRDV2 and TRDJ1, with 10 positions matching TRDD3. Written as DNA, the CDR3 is TGTGCCTGTGACCTACTTACACTGGGGGATGCTACAAACACCGATAAACTCATCTTT. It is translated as CACDLLTLGDATNTDKLIF.